Following are 4 T cell receptor beta chains from one sample sequenced in a study of OX40 agonist ivuxolimab in advanced cancers. Clones were read by immunoSEQ multiplex PCR, and TCRdb kept only the in-frame ones, dropping some. The sample has 80,000 to 100,000 clones, more than 85% seen once. The sample here was CD4+ or CD8+ T cells sorted from blood, taken in a trial of the OX40 agonist ivuxolimab. These receptors all come from an adult with an advanced solid tumor such as melanoma, head and neck, liver or kidney cancer.

The rearrangement links TRBV5-4 to TRBJ1-4; D is ambiguous. This CDR3 is 13 amino acids long. Per germline, CDR1 SGHNT and CDR2 YYREEE (reference sequence). V lost 4 bases, J lost 0 bases, and 4 bases lay in between. The DNA for the CDR3 is TGTGCCAGCAGCCCTGCAACTAATGAAAAACTGTTTTTT. This sequence encodes CASSPATNEKLFF.

The rearrangement joins TRBV6-1 to TRBJ1-3; no clear D gene. Between the trimmed V and J ends, which lost 2 bases and 2 bases, there was a span of 13 bases. CDR3 length: 16 residues. Germline CDR1 reads MNHNS; CDR2 reads SASEGT. The CDR3 region has the DNA TGTGCCAGCAGTGAAAGACACAGAAGCACTGGAAACACCATATATTTT. Translation gives CASSERHRSTGNTIYF.

Only one count was recorded for this clone. V is TRBV11-2 and J is TRBJ2-3; either TRBD1 or TRBD2 may fit D (5 bases each). The CDR3 length is 19 residues. The V gene's germline CDR1 is SGHAT and CDR2 FQNNGV. Between the trimmed V and J ends, which lost 0 bases and 3 bases, there was a span of 22 bases. The DNA for the CDR3 is TGTGCCAGCAGCTTAGATCAGTCGAGGGGCCTAAGGGGAACAGATACGCAGTATTTT. Translation gives CASSLDQSRGLRGTDTQYF.

The V gene is TRBV7-2, the J gene TRBJ1-4; D is possibly TRBD1 (6 bases). CDR1 and CDR2 (germline): SGHTA, FQGNSA. The CDR3 spans 13 residues. V dropped 5 bases and J dropped 10 bases, with 14 bases sitting between them. CDR3 nucleotide sequence: TGTGCCAGCAGCCCGGACCACAGGGTAAAACTGTTTTTT. It specifies CASSPDHRVKLFF.